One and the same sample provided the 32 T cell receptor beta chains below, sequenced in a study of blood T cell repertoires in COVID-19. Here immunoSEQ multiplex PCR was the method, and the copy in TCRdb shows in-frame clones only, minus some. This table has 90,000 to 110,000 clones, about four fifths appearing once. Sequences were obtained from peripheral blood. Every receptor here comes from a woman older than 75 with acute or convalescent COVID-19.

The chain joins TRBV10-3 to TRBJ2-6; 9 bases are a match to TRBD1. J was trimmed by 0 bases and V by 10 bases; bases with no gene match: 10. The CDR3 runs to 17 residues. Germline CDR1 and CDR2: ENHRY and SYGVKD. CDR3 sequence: CATSGTGFASGANVLTF. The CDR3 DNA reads TGTGCCACCTCCGGGACAGGGTTCGCCTCTGGGGCCAACGTCCTGACTTTC.

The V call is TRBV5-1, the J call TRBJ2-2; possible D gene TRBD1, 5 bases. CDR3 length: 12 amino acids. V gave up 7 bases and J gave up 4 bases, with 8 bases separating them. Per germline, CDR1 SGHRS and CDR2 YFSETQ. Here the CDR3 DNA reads TGCGCCAGCGGGGCCTCCACCGGGGAGCTGTTTTTT. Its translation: CASGASTGELFF.

The CDR3 bases are TGTGCCAGCTCACCATCGGACAGAAATTCACCCCTCCACTTT. This codes for CASSPSDRNSPLHF. V gene TRBV18 combines with J gene TRBJ1-6, with D perhaps matching TRBD1 (6 bases). The CDR3 spans 14 residues. Germline CDR1 KGHSH, CDR2 LQKENI. V shed 2 bases and J shed 7 bases, with 9 bases lying between them.

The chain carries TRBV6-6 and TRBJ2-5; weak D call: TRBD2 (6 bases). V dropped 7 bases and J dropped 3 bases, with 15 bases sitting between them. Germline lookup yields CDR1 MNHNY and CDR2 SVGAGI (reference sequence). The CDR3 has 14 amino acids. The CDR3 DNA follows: TGTGCCAGCACCCTGACTAGTAAAAAAGAGACCCAGTACTTC. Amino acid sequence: CASTLTSKKETQYF.

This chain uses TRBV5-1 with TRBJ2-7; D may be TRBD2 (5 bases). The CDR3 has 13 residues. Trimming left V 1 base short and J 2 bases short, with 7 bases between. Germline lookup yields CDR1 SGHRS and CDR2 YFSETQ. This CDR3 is CASSLSGTYEQYF. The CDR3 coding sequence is TGCGCCAGCAGCTTGTCCGGGACCTACGAGCAGTACTTC.

In nucleotides, the CDR3 is TGTGCCAGCAGCTTAGTAGCGGGAGCTTACGAGCAGTACGTC. Its protein product is CASSLVAGAYEQYV. The rearrangement joins TRBV7-2 to TRBJ2-7; TRBD2 agrees at 9 bases. The germline CDR1 and CDR2 sequences are SGHTA and FQGNSA. This CDR3 is 14 amino acids long. V was pared by 1 base and J by 4 bases, with 2 bases of the junction left unmatched.

The CDR3 DNA follows: TGTGCCAGCAGCTTTTACAGGGGGAAGGACACTGAAGCTTTCTTT. Translation gives CASSFYRGKDTEAFF. This chain connects TRBV11-3 to TRBJ1-1, with 8 bases fitting TRBD1. Germline CDR1 and CDR2: SGHNT and YENEEA. The CDR3 length is 15 residues. With V trimmed by 3 bases and J by 3 bases, 6 bases remained unmatched.

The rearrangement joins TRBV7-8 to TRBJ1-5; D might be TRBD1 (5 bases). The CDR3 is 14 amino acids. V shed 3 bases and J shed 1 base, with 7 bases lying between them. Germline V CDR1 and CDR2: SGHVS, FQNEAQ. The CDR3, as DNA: TGTGCCAGCAGCTTCTCAGGGAGCAATCAGCCCCAGCATTTT. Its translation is CASSFSGSNQPQHF.

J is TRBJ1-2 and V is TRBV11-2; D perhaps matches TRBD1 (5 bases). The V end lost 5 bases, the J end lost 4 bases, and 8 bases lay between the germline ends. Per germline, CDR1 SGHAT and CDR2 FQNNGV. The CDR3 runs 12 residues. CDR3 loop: CASSRTGYGYTF. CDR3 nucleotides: TGTGCCAGCAGCCGAACAGGCTATGGCTACACCTTC.

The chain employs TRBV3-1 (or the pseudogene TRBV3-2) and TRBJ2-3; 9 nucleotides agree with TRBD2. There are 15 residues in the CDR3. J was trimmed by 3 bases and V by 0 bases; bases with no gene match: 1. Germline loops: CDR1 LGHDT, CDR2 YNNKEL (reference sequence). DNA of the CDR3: TGTGCCAGCAGCCAAGACAGCGGGAGGACAGATACGCAGTATTTT. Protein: CASSQDSGRTDTQYF.

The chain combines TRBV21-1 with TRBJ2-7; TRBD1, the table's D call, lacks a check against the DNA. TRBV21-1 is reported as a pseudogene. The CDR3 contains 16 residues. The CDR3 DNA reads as TGTGCCAGCAGCTCGCCAATGACAGGGGACGACTACGAGCAGTACGTC. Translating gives CASSSPMTGDDYEQYV.

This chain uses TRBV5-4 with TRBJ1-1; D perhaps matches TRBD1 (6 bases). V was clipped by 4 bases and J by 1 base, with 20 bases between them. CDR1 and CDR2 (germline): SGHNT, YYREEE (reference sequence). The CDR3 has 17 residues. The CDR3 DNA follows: TGTGCCAGCAGCCCGGGGGGAGGACGGGGGCCGAACACTGAAGCTTTCTTT. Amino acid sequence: CASSPGGGRGPNTEAFF. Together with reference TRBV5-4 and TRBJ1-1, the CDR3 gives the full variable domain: ETGVTQSPTHLIKTRGQQVTLRCSSQSGHNTVSWYQQALGQGPQFIFQYYREEENGRGNFPPRFSGLQFPNYSSELNVNALELDDSALYLCASSPGGGRGPNTEAFFGQGTRLTVV.

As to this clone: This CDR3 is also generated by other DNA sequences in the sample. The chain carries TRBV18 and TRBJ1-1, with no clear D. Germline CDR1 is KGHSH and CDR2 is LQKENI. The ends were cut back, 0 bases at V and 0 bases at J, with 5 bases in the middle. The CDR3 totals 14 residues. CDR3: CASSPPSVNTEAFF. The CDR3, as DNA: TGTGCCAGCTCACCACCATCAGTGAACACTGAAGCTTTCTTT. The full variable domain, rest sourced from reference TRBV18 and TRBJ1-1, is NAGVMQNPRHLVRRRGQEARLRCSPMKGHSHVYWYRQLPEEGLKFMVYLQKENIIDESGMPKERFSAEFPKEGPSILRIQQVVRGDSAAYFCASSPPSVNTEAFFGQGTRLTVV.

The CDR3 DNA reads TGTGCCAGCAGCCTATTTTCCGGGGACAATCAGCCCCAGCATTTT. Translation: CASSLFSGDNQPQHF. The chain is built from TRBV7-9 and TRBJ1-5; no firm D call. The CDR3 covers 15 residues. The germline CDR1 and CDR2 sequences are SEHNR and FQNEAQ (reference sequence). V shed 5 bases and J shed 3 bases, with 14 bases lying between them.

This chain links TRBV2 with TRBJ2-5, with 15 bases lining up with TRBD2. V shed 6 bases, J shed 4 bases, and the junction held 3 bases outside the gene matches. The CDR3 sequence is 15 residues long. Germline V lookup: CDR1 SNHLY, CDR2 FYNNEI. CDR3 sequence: CASRVGLAGGETQYF. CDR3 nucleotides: TGTGCCAGCAGGGTGGGACTAGCGGGAGGAGAGACCCAGTACTTC.

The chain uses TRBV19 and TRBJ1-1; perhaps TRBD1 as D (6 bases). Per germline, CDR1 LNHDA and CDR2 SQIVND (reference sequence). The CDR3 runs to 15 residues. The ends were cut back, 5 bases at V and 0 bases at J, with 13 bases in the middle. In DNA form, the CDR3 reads TGTGCCAGTAGTCATGGACAGCTGATGAACACTGAAGCTTTCTTT. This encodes CASSHGQLMNTEAFF. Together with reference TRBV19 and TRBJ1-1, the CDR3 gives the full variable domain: DGGITQSPKYLFRKEGQNVTLSCEQNLNHDAMYWYRQDPGQGLRLIYYSQIVNDFQKGDIAEGYSVSREKKESFPLTVTSAQKNPTAFYLCASSHGQLMNTEAFFGQGTRLTVV.

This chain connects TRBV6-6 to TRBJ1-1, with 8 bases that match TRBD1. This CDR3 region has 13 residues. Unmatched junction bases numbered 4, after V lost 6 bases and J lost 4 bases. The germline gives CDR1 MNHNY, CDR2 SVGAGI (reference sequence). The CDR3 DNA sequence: TGTGCCAGCAGCCCCGACAGGGGCACTGAAGCTTTCTTT. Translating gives CASSPDRGTEAFF.

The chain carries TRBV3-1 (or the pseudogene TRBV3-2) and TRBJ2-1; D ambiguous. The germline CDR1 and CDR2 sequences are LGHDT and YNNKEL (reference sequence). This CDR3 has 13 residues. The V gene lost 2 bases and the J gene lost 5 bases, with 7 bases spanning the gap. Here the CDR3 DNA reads TGTGCCAGCAGCCAAATGCGCCACAATGAGCAGTTCTTC. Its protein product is CASSQMRHNEQFF.

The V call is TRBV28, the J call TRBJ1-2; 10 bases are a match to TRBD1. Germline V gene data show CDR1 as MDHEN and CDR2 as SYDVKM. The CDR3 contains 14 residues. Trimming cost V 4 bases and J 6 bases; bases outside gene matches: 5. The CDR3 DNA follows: TGTGCCAGCAGTTCTCGGACAGGGGGGAATGGCTACACCTTC. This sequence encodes CASSSRTGGNGYTF.

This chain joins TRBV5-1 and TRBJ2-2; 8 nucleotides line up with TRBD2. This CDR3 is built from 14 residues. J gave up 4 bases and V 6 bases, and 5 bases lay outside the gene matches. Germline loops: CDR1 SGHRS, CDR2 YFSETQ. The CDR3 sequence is CASTRLASTGELFF. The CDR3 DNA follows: TGCGCCAGCACCAGACTAGCGAGCACCGGGGAGCTGTTTTTT.

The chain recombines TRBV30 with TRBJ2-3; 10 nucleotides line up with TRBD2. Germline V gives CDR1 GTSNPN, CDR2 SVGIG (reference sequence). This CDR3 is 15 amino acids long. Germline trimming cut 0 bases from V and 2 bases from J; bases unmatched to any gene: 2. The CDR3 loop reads CAWSVLAGDTDTQYF. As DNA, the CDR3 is TGTGCCTGGAGTGTGCTAGCGGGAGACACAGATACGCAGTATTTT.

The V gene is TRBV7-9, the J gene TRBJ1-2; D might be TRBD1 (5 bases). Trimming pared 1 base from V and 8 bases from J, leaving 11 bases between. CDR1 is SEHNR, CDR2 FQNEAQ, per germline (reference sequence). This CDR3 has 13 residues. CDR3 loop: CASSLGQGSGYTF. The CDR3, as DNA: TGTGCCAGCAGCTTAGGCCAGGGATCCGGCTACACCTTC.

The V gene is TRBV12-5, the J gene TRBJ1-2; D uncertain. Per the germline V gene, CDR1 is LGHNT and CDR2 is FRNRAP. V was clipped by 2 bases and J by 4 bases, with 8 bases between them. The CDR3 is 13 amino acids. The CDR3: CASGLSNIYGYTF. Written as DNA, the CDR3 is TGTGCTAGTGGTTTGTCGAACATCTATGGCTACACCTTC.

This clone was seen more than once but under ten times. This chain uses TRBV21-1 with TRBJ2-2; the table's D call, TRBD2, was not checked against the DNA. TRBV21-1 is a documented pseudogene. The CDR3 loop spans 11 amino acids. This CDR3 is CASSSPGELFF. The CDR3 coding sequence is TGTGCCAGCAGCTCTCCCGGGGAGCTGTTTTTT.

Here the CDR3 DNA reads TGCGCCAGCAGCTTGGCAACTCCCGAGGACGAGCAGTACTTC. Translated: CASSLATPEDEQYF. The chain carries TRBV5-1 and TRBJ2-7, with D uncertain. V was shortened by 0 bases and J by 5 bases, with 12 bases between the two germline ends. Germline CDR1 is SGHRS and CDR2 is YFSETQ. This CDR3 is 14 amino acids long.

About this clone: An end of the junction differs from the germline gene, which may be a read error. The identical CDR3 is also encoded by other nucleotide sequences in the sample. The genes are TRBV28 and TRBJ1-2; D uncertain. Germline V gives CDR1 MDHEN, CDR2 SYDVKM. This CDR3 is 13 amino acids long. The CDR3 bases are TGTGCCAGTAGTTCGATCGACACCTATGGCTACACCTTC. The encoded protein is CASSSIDTYGYTF.

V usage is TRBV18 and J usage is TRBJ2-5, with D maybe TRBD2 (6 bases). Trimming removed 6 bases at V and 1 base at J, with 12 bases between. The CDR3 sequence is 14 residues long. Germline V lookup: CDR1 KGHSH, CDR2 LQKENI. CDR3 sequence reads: CASSPLASQETQYF. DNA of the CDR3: TGTGCCAGCTCCCCCCTAGCGTCCCAAGAGACCCAGTACTTC.

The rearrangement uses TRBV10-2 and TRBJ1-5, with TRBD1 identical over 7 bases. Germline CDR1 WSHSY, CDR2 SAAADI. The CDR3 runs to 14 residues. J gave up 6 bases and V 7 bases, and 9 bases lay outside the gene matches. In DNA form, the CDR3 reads TGCGCCAGCAACCAGGACAGGAGGGGTCAGCCCCAGCATTTT. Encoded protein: CASNQDRRGQPQHF.

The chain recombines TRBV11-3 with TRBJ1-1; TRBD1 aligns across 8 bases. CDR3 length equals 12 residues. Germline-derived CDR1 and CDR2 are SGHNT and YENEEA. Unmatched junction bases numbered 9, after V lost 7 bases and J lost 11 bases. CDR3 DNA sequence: TGTGCCAGCACCTCTGAGGACAGGGCCGCTTTCTTT. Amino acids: CASTSEDRAAFF.

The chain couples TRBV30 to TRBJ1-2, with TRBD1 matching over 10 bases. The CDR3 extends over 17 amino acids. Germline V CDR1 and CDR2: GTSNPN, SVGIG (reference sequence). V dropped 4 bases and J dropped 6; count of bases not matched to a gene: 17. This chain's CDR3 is CAWTRGGQGIGGNGYTF. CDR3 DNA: TGTGCCTGGACCCGAGGGGGACAGGGGATAGGGGGCAATGGCTACACCTTC.

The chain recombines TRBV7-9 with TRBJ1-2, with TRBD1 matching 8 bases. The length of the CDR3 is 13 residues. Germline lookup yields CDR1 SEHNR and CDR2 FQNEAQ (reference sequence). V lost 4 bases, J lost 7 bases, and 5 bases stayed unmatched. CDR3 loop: CASSSVDRAGYTF. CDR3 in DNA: TGTGCCAGCAGCTCCGTGGACAGGGCTGGCTACACCTTC. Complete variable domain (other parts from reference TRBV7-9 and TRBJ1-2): DTGVSQNPRHKITKRGQNVTFRCDPISEHNRLYWYRQTLGQGPEFLTYFQNEAQLEKSRLLSDRFSAERPKGSFSTLEIQRTEQGDSAMYLCASSSVDRAGYTFGSGTRLTVV.

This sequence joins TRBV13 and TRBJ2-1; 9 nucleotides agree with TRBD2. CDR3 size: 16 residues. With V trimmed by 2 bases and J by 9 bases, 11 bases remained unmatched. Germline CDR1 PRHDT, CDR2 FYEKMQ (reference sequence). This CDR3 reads CASSLNPLAGRGEQFF. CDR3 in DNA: TGTGCCAGCAGCTTAAACCCCCTAGCGGGAAGGGGTGAGCAGTTCTTC.